Below, 15 T cell receptor beta chains from the same sample are listed, as sequenced in a study of T cell responses to AZD1222 COVID-19 vaccine. Sequenced by immunoSEQ multiplex PCR; TCRdb stores in-frame clones only, minus some. The sample has around 140,000 clones, approximately 91% seen once. Sequences were derived from peripheral blood, sampled 28 days after the second dose of the MenACWY control vaccine. These receptor sequences come from an adult who received the MenACWY meningococcal vaccine as a control.

The count of this clone is one. The chain links TRBV12-2 to TRBJ2-2; TRBD2 is taken as the D call from the table, unchecked against the DNA. TRBV12-2 is reported as a pseudogene. The CDR3 has 16 amino acids. DNA for the CDR3: TGTGCAAGTCGTTCCACTAGCGGGAGAGGCACCGGGGAGCTGTTTTTT. Encoded protein: CASRSTSGRGTGELFF.

The chain employs TRBV4-2 and TRBJ2-2; 7 bases fit TRBD2. Trimming removed 1 base from V and 5 bases from J; junction bases left unmatched: 4. This CDR3 spans 15 amino acids. Germline CDR1 and CDR2: LGHNA and YNFKEQ. The CDR3 protein is CASSQGLAGTGELFF. CDR3 nucleotides: TGTGCCAGCAGCCAAGGACTAGCAGGGACCGGGGAGCTGTTTTTT.

This sequence joins TRBV19 and TRBJ1-6; D gene ambiguous. V was pared by 4 bases and J by 6 bases, with 13 bases between. The CDR3 has 15 residues. Germline V gene sequence: CDR1 LNHDA, CDR2 SQIVND (reference sequence). CDR3 in amino acids: CASSTDPFGNSPLHF. The CDR3 coding sequence is TGTGCCAGTAGTACTGATCCCTTCGGTAATTCACCCCTCCACTTT. Together with reference TRBV19 and TRBJ1-6, the CDR3 gives the full variable domain: DGGITQSPKYLFRKEGQNVTLSCEQNLNHDAMYWYRQDPGQGLRLIYYSQIVNDFQKGDIAEGYSVSREKKESFPLTVTSAQKNPTAFYLCASSTDPFGNSPLHFGNGTRLTVT.

The chain joins TRBV24-1 to TRBJ2-5; D is ambiguous. V lost 4 bases and J 5 bases, leaving 10 bases between the germline ends. Germline V gives CDR1 KGHDR, CDR2 SFDVKD. The CDR3 runs to 13 residues. The CDR3, as DNA: TGTGCCACCAGTGACCCGATCGGTGAGACCCAGTACTTC. It is translated as CATSDPIGETQYF.

CDR3 nucleotides: TGTGCCAGCAAAACTAGACAGGGGAACACTGAAGCTTTCTTT. The encoded protein is CASKTRQGNTEAFF. The chain carries TRBV6-5 and TRBJ1-1; 7 bases line up with TRBD1. There are 14 residues in the CDR3. Germline V lookup: CDR1 MNHEY, CDR2 SVGAGI. The J segment lost 1 base and the V segment lost 7 bases, leaving 6 bases of the junction unmatched.

This clone has a single count. The CDR3 DNA reads TGTGCCAGCAGCAAACTTGGGGGGATTGGAGATGGCTACACCTTC. Translated, it gives CASSKLGGIGDGYTF. The chain recombines TRBV7-9 with TRBJ1-2; perhaps TRBD1 as D (5 bases). V lost 5 bases and J lost 6, with 19 bases in between. Germline V CDR1 and CDR2: SEHNR, FQNEAQ (reference sequence). The CDR3 covers 15 residues.

The gene calls are TRBV30 and TRBJ1-1; 10 bases match TRBD1. V shed 8 bases and J 4 bases; nucleotides not matched to a gene: 7. This CDR3 region has 13 residues. The germline V gene has CDR1 GTSNPN and CDR2 SVGIG (reference sequence). The chain's CDR3 is CARGGQGGTEAFF. CDR3 nucleotides: TGTGCCCGGGGCGGACAGGGGGGCACTGAAGCTTTCTTT.

The chain carries TRBV4-1 and TRBJ1-5; 8 positions match TRBD1. Germline CDR1 MGHRA, CDR2 YSYEKL. V shed 2 bases, J shed 5 bases, and the junction held 5 bases outside the gene matches. The CDR3 spans 15 residues. The CDR3 coding sequence is TGCGCCAGCAGCCAAACGGGACAGGCGGATCAGCCCCAGCATTTT. Amino acid sequence: CASSQTGQADQPQHF.

The chain employs TRBV6-2 or TRBV6-3 and TRBJ1-3; D not certain. The CDR3 runs to 16 residues. Germline V gives CDR1 MNHEY, CDR2 SVGEGT. Trimming shortened V by 4 bases and J by 0 bases, and 13 bases separated the two germline ends. The CDR3 region is CASSLASLDSGNTIYF. CDR3 nucleotides: TGTGCCAGCAGTTTGGCCAGTCTGGACTCTGGAAACACCATATATTTT.

This chain joins TRBV5-1 and TRBJ1-1, with D unclear. The CDR3 loop spans 14 amino acids. Germline values: CDR1 SGHRS, CDR2 YFSETQ. V dropped 0 bases and J dropped 4 bases, with 10 bases sitting between them. CDR3: CASSLADIVTEAFF. The CDR3 DNA follows: TGCGCCAGCAGCTTGGCCGATATTGTCACTGAAGCTTTCTTT.

V usage is TRBV7-2 and J usage is TRBJ1-5; possibly TRBD1 for D (6 bases). V lost 3 bases to trimming and J lost 7 bases, with 7 bases between them. The CDR3 length is 12 residues. The germline CDR1 and CDR2 sequences are SGHTA and FQGNSA. The CDR3 spells CASSFTGQPQHF. The CDR3 DNA is TGTGCCAGCAGCTTCACAGGGCAGCCCCAGCATTTT. Combining the CDR3 with reference TRBV7-2 and TRBJ1-5 gives the whole variable domain GAGVSQSPSNKVTEKGKDVELRCDPISGHTALYWYRQSLGQGLEFLIYFQGNSAPDKSGLPSDRFSAERTGGSVSTLTIQRTQQEDSAVYLCASSFTGQPQHFGDGTRLSIL.

V usage is TRBV19 and J usage is TRBJ1-2; 8 nucleotides align to TRBD1. The CDR3 extends over 15 amino acids. The trim removed 5 bases at V and 0 bases at J, leaving 5 bases unmatched. The V gene's germline CDR1 is LNHDA and CDR2 SQIVND (reference sequence). CDR3 amino acids: CASSPGQATNYGYTF. The CDR3 nucleotides are TGTGCCAGTAGTCCGGGACAGGCTACTAACTATGGCTACACCTTC.

V is TRBV6-5 and J is TRBJ1-4; tentative D call: TRBD1 (6 bases). From germline, CDR1 is MNHEY and CDR2 SVGAGI. This CDR3 spans 16 amino acids. Deletions cut 2 bases from V and 0 bases from J, with 10 bases between. The CDR3 DNA is TGTGCCAGCAGTTACGGGAACAGGGCAACTAATGAAAAACTGTTTTTT. As protein: CASSYGNRATNEKLFF.

The V and J genes are TRBV28 and TRBJ1-2; 9 nucleotides match TRBD1. Germline V gene lookup returns CDR1 MDHEN and CDR2 SYDVKM. V was clipped by 4 bases and J by 4 bases; unmatched bases: 7. CDR3 length: 15 residues. The CDR3: CASSSRDRATYGYTF. As DNA, the CDR3 is TGTGCCAGCAGTTCCCGGGACAGGGCGACCTATGGCTACACCTTC.

The V call is TRBV28, the J call TRBJ1-1, with TRBD1 matching 7 bases. Germline assignment: CDR1 MDHEN and CDR2 SYDVKM. This CDR3 is 15 amino acids long. V lost 6 bases to trimming and J lost 2 bases; unmatched junction nucleotides: 9. The CDR3 region has the DNA TGTGCCAGCAGGGGACAGAGAGTATCTAACACTGAAGCTTTCTTT. It is translated as CASRGQRVSNTEAFF. Filled out from reference TRBV28 and TRBJ1-1, the complete variable domain reads DVKVTQSSRYLVKRTGEKVFLECVQDMDHENMFWYRQDPGLGLRLIYFSYDVKMKEKGDIPEGYSVSREKKERFSLILESASTNQTSMYLCASRGQRVSNTEAFFGQGTRLTVV.